Presented here are 15 T cell receptor beta chains from one specimen sequenced in a study of T cell responses to AZD1222 COVID-19 vaccine (dated by TCRdb to the early 2020s). Library method: the immunoSEQ multiplex PCR assay. In TCRdb, the immuneACCESS table is reduced to in-frame sequences with V and J assigned. These tables do not hold every clone; where another copy was compared, an unresolved V gene accounts for under half, and the others remain unexplained. The sample includes more than 110,000 clones, with roughly 90% observed a single time. Of the sample, approximately 3.4% is held by the ten largest clones. This sample's time point label indicates: baseline before first vaccination. The material was peripheral blood, obtained on day 0 of AZD1222 vaccination. The receptors derive from an adult in good health.

V is TRBV6-5 and J is TRBJ2-7, with a weak D call TRBD1 (6 bases). CDR3 length equals 12 residues. The germline V gene has CDR1 MNHEY and CDR2 SVGAGI. V shed 7 bases and J shed 7 bases, with 14 bases lying between them. In DNA form, the CDR3 reads TGTGCCAGCACCCAACGCAGGGGAGAGCAGTACTTC. It translates to CASTQRRGEQYF.

J is TRBJ2-7 and V is TRBV7-6; 7 bases agree with TRBD2. This CDR3 has 19 residues. J gave up 0 bases and V 1 base, and 15 bases lay outside the gene matches. From germline, CDR1 is SGHVS and CDR2 FNYEAQ. CDR3 nucleotide sequence: TGTGCCAGCAGCTTAGTTACGAGCGGGACTTCTTCGAGCTCCTACGAGCAGTACTTC. Translating gives CASSLVTSGTSSSSYEQYF.

The V and J genes are TRBV6-5 and TRBJ2-2; perhaps TRBD1 as D (6 bases). Germline V gene sequence: CDR1 MNHEY, CDR2 SVGAGI. The CDR3 is 15 residues long. V was pared by 0 bases and J by 6 bases, with 11 bases between. The CDR3 region has the DNA TGTGCCAGCAGTTACTCGAGGGGGTTCGCCGGGGAGCTGTTTTTT. Translation: CASSYSRGFAGELFF.

The V call is TRBV19, the J call TRBJ1-1, with 8 bases that match TRBD1. With 6 bases clipped from V and 5 bases from J, the junction kept 14 bases outside the gene matches. CDR1 is LNHDA and CDR2 is SQIVND in the germline V gene (reference sequence). There are 16 residues in the CDR3. The CDR3 region has the DNA TGTGCCAGTAGCCCAGGGGGCAGGAACGGGCGGACTGAAGCTTTCTTT. Amino acids: CASSPGGRNGRTEAFF.

This chain joins TRBV6-6 and TRBJ2-7, with 8 bases lining up with TRBD1. This CDR3 is 14 amino acids long. The trim removed 6 bases at V and 2 bases at J, leaving 6 bases unmatched. Germline V gene data show CDR1 as MNHNY and CDR2 as SVGAGI (reference sequence). In DNA form, the CDR3 reads TGTGCCAGCAGACCGACAGGGGCAACCTACGAGCAGTACTTC. Translated: CASRPTGATYEQYF.

This clone is a singleton in its sample. The rearrangement uses TRBV6-5 and TRBJ1-5; D possibly corresponds to TRBD1 (6 bases). Trimming removed 9 bases at V and 1 base at J, with 16 bases between. Germline values: CDR1 MNHEY, CDR2 SVGAGI. The length of the CDR3 is 15 residues. The CDR3 bases are TGTGCCAGTAAGACATACAGGGACAGCAATCAGCCCCAGCATTTT. It encodes CASKTYRDSNQPQHF.

The V gene is TRBV19, the J gene TRBJ2-3, with no clear D. This CDR3 is 14 amino acids long. Germline V gene data show CDR1 as LNHDA and CDR2 as SQIVND (reference sequence). V was clipped by 9 bases and J by 0 bases, with 13 bases between them. The DNA for the CDR3 is TGTGCCAGCCGTACTGAATCTAGCACAGATACGCAGTATTTT. Protein sequence: CASRTESSTDTQYF.

The chain has TRBV27 and TRBJ2-7; 7 bases agree with TRBD2. The CDR3 is made up of 14 amino acids. V gave up 3 bases and J gave up 4 bases; unmatched junction bases: 6. Per germline, CDR1 MNHEY and CDR2 SMNVEV (reference sequence). This chain's CDR3 is CASSLGGRGYEQYF. The CDR3 region has the DNA TGTGCCAGCAGTTTGGGAGGGAGGGGATACGAGCAGTACTTC.

The chain joins TRBV6-2 or TRBV6-3 to TRBJ2-3, with D maybe TRBD2 (6 bases). From germline, CDR1 is MNHEY and CDR2 SVGEGT. With 6 bases removed from V and 1 base from J, the gap between germline ends came to 14 bases. This CDR3 contains 15 residues. CDR3 loop: CASSVDGGGTDTQYF. The CDR3 DNA sequence: TGTGCCAGCAGCGTTGACGGGGGTGGCACAGATACGCAGTATTTT.

The rearrangement links TRBV7-9 to TRBJ1-2, with 10 bases that match TRBD1. Germline V lookup: CDR1 SEHNR, CDR2 FQNEAQ (reference sequence). V shed 5 bases, J shed 4 bases, and the junction held 10 bases outside the gene matches. The CDR3 runs 16 residues. CDR3 bases: TGTGCCAGCAGCCCCGGACAGGGGGAAGAGGGCTATGGCTACACCTTC. It translates to CASSPGQGEEGYGYTF.

The chain has TRBV14 and TRBJ2-5; D not resolved. The CDR3 runs 15 residues. V was pared by 4 bases and J by 1 base, with 13 bases between. CDR1 SGHDN and CDR2 FVKESK come from the germline V gene. CDR3 sequence: CASSRLPTPQETQYF. CDR3 coding DNA: TGTGCCAGCAGCCGACTCCCGACACCCCAAGAGACCCAGTACTTC.

The DNA of the CDR3 is TGTGCCAGTACAGGTAATGAGCAGTTCTTC. The encoded protein is CASTGNEQFF. The V call is TRBV2, the J call TRBJ2-1; D is perhaps TRBD1 (5 bases). The length of the CDR3 is 10 residues. Germline values: CDR1 SNHLY, CDR2 FYNNEI. Trimming took off 9 bases at V and 7 bases at J, with 7 bases between the two ends.

This chain uses TRBV7-2 with TRBJ2-3; the match to TRBD2 covers 9 bases. This CDR3 region has 15 residues. Germline lookup yields CDR1 SGHTA and CDR2 FQGNSA. V shed 1 base, J shed 1 base, and the junction held 0 bases outside the gene matches. In nucleotides, the CDR3 is TGTGCCAGCAGCTTAGGGACTAGCGGCACAGATACGCAGTATTTT. It encodes CASSLGTSGTDTQYF.

V usage is TRBV19 and J usage is TRBJ1-4; 8 nucleotides agree with TRBD1. The CDR3 consists of 15 residues. CDR1 LNHDA and CDR2 SQIVND come from the germline V gene (reference sequence). Trimming at V came to 5 bases and at J to 6 bases, leaving 8 bases not matched to a gene. The CDR3 nucleotides are TGTGCCAGTAGTCCCCAAGGACAGGGCCATGAAAAACTGTTTTTT. Encoded protein: CASSPQGQGHEKLFF.

The chain is built from TRBV5-1 and TRBJ1-6; D perhaps matches TRBD1 (6 bases). The V end lost 6 bases, the J end lost 8 bases, and 15 bases lay between the germline ends. Germline-derived CDR1 and CDR2 are SGHRS and YFSETQ. The CDR3 spans 14 residues. DNA for the CDR3: TGCGCCAGCACCATAGGGCAGGGGTATTCACCCCTCCACTTT. This translates into CASTIGQGYSPLHF.